This entry is about one T cell receptor (beta chain). The specificity of this receptor is unknown. No quality values exist for individual bases; no much larger clone is one base distant. The data belong to a study of OX40 agonist ivuxolimab in advanced cancers. About the investigation overall: Ivuxolimab was an agonistic, fully human IgG2 monoclonal antibody directed against OX40 (CD134), a costimulatory receptor. Intravenous ivuxolimab was administered to patients every 2 weeks at six dose levels: 0.01, 0.1, 0.3, 1.5, 3 and 10 mg/kg. Among the approximately 50 dose-escalation patients, approximately 20 had hepatocellular carcinoma, about 15 melanoma, 9 renal cell carcinoma and 9 head and neck cancer. A male proportion of roughly 80% and a mean age of approximately 58 years, ranging from about 23 to 90, were recorded for the dose-escalation cohort. Patients were allowed to have had prior anti-PD-1, anti-PD-L1 or anti-CTLA-4 therapy, and approximately 40% of the dose-escalation patients had previously received checkpoint inhibitors. Partial responses were achieved by three dose-escalation patients, of whom one had hepatocellular carcinoma and two had cutaneous melanoma. The purpose of peripheral TCRbeta sequencing was to test whether ivuxolimab changed TCR sequence diversity and led to clonal T-cell expansion. The monotherapy dose-escalation portion (N of about 49 patients) of the phase I ivuxolimab trial is reported in the paper. Broader findings and caveats from the paper: Low levels of normalized T-cell clonal expansion were also seen in some patients who did not respond. After ivuxolimab, more expanded clones were found on average in CD8+ T cells than in CD4+ T cells. The antigen specificity of the clonally expanded peripheral T cells was not determined. Partial responders in the 0.1-3.0 mg/kg groups had among the lowest normalized peripheral clonal expansion, especially among CD8+ T cells. At doses from 0.1 to 3.0 mg/kg, clonal expansion was seen in both CD4+ and CD8+ blood T cells between baseline and week 6.

The trial excluded patients who had a history of autoimmune disease or were on systemic immunosuppression. Peripheral blood for TCR sequencing was collected from all dose cohorts at baseline, on cycle 4 day 1, and on cycle 7 day 1. The samples were taken from a phase I, first-in-human, multicenter, open-label dose-escalation trial of ivuxolimab. Adults with locally advanced or metastatic melanoma, renal cell, hepatocellular, or head and neck squamous cell carcinoma were enrolled in the trial. Before TCR sequencing, CD4+ and CD8+ T cells were separately sorted from peripheral blood. Genomic DNA was extracted from sorted cells for sequencing of the TCRbeta CDR3 region. The immunoSEQ Assay was used for sequencing of TCRbeta CDR3 regions. Here the immuneACCESS table is served through TCRdb, limited to in-frame sequences with V and J called. Missing clones are a known gap in these copies; in checked studies unresolved V genes cover under half, and the rest lacks a known reason. This sample comprises more than 50,000 clones, roughly 85% of them detected only once. The ten largest make up under 0.4% of the sample.

Deletion took 0 bases off V and 6 bases off J, with a span of 12 bases between the germline ends. Counted from cysteine to phenylalanine, this CDR3 has 15 amino acids. Just CDR3 DNA is preserved here, 45 bases in frame from base 1. From a lookup of the germline V gene (reference sequence), CDR1 and CDR2 are LNHDA and SQIVND. This receptor chain uses TRBV19 and TRBJ1-5, and the D gene may be TRBD1, 5 bases matching. Sequenced here: CD4+ or CD8+ T cells sorted from blood, sampled in a trial of the OX40 agonist ivuxolimab. This clonotype was sampled from an adult with an advanced solid tumor such as melanoma, head and neck, liver or kidney cancer. The CDR3 is CASSIELQATQPQHF. The DNA reads as follows: TGTGCCAGTAGTATAGAATTACAGGCTACTCAGCCCCAGCATTTT.